This T cell receptor (beta chain) came from a study of early T cells in non-severe SARS-CoV-2 infection. Study in general: Chains were unpaired, as sequencing was done on bulk RNA from unsorted whole blood. General observations from the study: Matching results from VDJdb favored anti-spike CD8 responses, leaving private and CD4 specificities undetected.

Attached unique molecular identifiers marked individual cDNA molecules. TCRdb independently ran MiXCR on the 5' RACE reads; one entry per CDR3 protein. The sample contains tens of thousands of distinct CDR3 sequences, around 9.1% of which appear only once. The CDR3 is 16 amino acids long, termini counted. This clonotype was picked up a small number of times. Its antigen remains unidentified. The DNA is omitted, as the CDR3 cannot be located on it reliably, and the CDR3 follows TCRdb's listing. This sequence was found in an adult who was a healthcare worker with PCR-confirmed SARS-CoV-2 infection or an uninfected control (not recorded which). The sequenced sample consisted of whole blood. The J gene is TRBJ2-7, the V gene TRBV21-1; the table calls TRBD1, which could not be checked here. TRBV21-1 is reported as a pseudogene. The CDR3 protein is CASSKEVGTGAYEQYF.